What follows describes a single TCR beta chain. The target antigen is unknown. Method: immunoSEQ multiplex PCR; TCRdb's copy keeps in-frame clones and lacks some. The sample lists some 160,000 clones; roughly 93% were seen once. The sample is drawn from a study of T cell responses to AZD1222 COVID-19 vaccine. From germline, CDR1 is LNHNV and CDR2 YYDKDF (reference sequence). The CDR3 contains 16 residues. Trimming removed 3 bases from V and 4 bases from J, with 16 bases in between. General study points: Donors were largely white British and mainly female; clonal diversity was possibly underestimated. The peak T cell response came first, and repertoires were sampled only after it.

The chain links TRBV15 to TRBJ2-1; TRBD2 might be the D (6 bases). The sequence was collected from an adult in good health. Source: peripheral blood, taken on day 0 of AZD1222 vaccination. The CDR3 nucleotides are TGTGCCACCAGCAGGACTCCTGAGGGGAGGTACAATGAGCAGTTCTTC. Protein sequence: CATSRTPEGRYNEQFF.